This note documents a single T cell receptor (beta chain) sequence. The table lists this clonotype with many counts. Its antigen is unknown. No base quality information exists; no much larger clone differs at one position. The data belong to a study of response to subunit inactivated influenza vaccine (dated 2018 in TCRdb). General notes on the study: To follow how T cells responded to a trivalent subunit inactivated influenza vaccine, the researchers relied on deep quantitative profiling of the T cell receptor repertoire.

Libraries were prepared through RT-PCR. TCRdb names Illumina HiSeq 2500 as the instrument used. The public reads were reprocessed in TCRdb via fastp at Q25 and MiXCR, keeping in-frame beta chains. Each CDR3 protein appears once, grouped with its most common genes and DNA. The table for this sample lists over 450,000 distinct CDR3 sequences; under 15% of them were counted only once. The ten largest clones represent approximately 14% of the sample. The sample's time point label, in plain terms: approximately 40 days after influenza vaccine administration. The CDR3 contains 16 residues, cysteine and phenylalanine counted. The sequence is cut down to CDR3 DNA, 48 bases in frame from base 1. General conclusions and limits of the study: According to the authors, only a limited number of new T cells may be recruited by each seasonal influenza vaccination.

Material: PBMCs from blood, obtained 35 to 45 days after vaccination. This TCR came from a man aged 50 or older who received an inactivated influenza vaccine. Donor details come from another sample of the same person, matched by shared clones. This sequence uses TRBV21-1 and TRBJ1-5. TRBV21-1 is a known pseudogene. Here is the DNA: TGTGCCAGCAGCAAAGGGGGACGAGAAAGCAATCAGCCCCAGCATTTT. Its product reads: CASSKGGRESNQPQHF.